A single sample gave rise to the 13 T cell receptor beta chains below, sequenced in a study of blood T cell repertoires in COVID-19. Using immunoSEQ multiplex PCR, the repertoire was profiled, and TCRdb retains in-frame clones only, with some absent. The profile shows 400,000 to 550,000 clones, 80% to 90% of them singletons. Material: peripheral blood. Source of these receptors: a woman in her twenties or thirties with acute or convalescent COVID-19.

Note on this clone: Other DNA sequences in this sample translate to the same CDR3. The chain links TRBV9 to TRBJ2-5, with 11 bases lining up with TRBD2. The CDR3 runs to 15 residues. Germline V lookup: CDR1 SGDLS, CDR2 YYNGEE. V lost 4 bases to trimming and J lost 2 bases; unmatched junction nucleotides: 4. The CDR3, as DNA: TGTGCCAGCAGCTCAGGGACTAGCGGTCAAGAGACCCAGTACTTC. It yields the protein CASSSGTSGQETQYF. Full variable domain (missing parts from reference TRBV9 and TRBJ2-5): DSGVTQTPKHLITATGQRVTLRCSPRSGDLSVYWYQQSLDQGLQFLIQYYNGEERAKGNILERFSAQQFPDLHSELNLSSLELGDSALYFCASSSGTSGQETQYFGPGTRLLVL.

The V gene is TRBV5-6, the J gene TRBJ1-2; tentatively, D is TRBD1 (5 bases). CDR1 is SGHDT and CDR2 is YYEEEE in the germline V gene. This CDR3 has 15 amino acids. Between the trimmed V and J ends, which lost 4 bases and 5 bases, there was a span of 18 bases. The CDR3 here is CASSREPQGSYGYTF. In DNA, the CDR3 is TGTGCCAGCAGCCGGGAGCCCCAGGGAAGTTATGGCTACACCTTC.

The chain has TRBV28 and TRBJ1-2; TRBD1 agrees at 8 bases. Germline CDR1 MDHEN, CDR2 SYDVKM. The CDR3 consists of 16 residues. The ends lost 3 bases at V and 8 bases at J; junction bases unmatched: 14. CDR3 residues: CASSLPQGAKIGGYTF. CDR3 DNA: TGTGCCAGCAGTTTGCCCCAGGGGGCTAAGATTGGAGGCTACACCTTC.

This rearrangement joins TRBV5-4 to TRBJ1-1, with D unclear. The CDR3 has 13 amino acids. The V gene lost 4 bases and the J gene lost 1 base, with 8 bases spanning the gap. Germline CDR1 is SGHNT and CDR2 is YYREEE (reference sequence). The CDR3 is CASSVQQNTEAFF. CDR3 in DNA: TGTGCCAGCAGCGTACAGCAGAACACTGAAGCTTTCTTT.

The rearrangement joins TRBV6-1 to TRBJ1-1; TRBD1 might be the D (5 bases). The CDR3 is 17 amino acids. The germline CDR1 and CDR2 sequences are MNHNS and SASEGT. V was pared by 1 base and J by 3 bases, with 18 bases between. The DNA for the CDR3 is TGTGCCAGCAGTGAAGTGGACGGACACCTTCTCCACACTGAAGCTTTCTTT. Translating gives CASSEVDGHLLHTEAFF.

V is TRBV6-6 and J is TRBJ1-1; the D is unclear. With 8 bases removed from V and 1 base from J, the gap between germline ends came to 8 bases. There are 12 residues in the CDR3. Germline CDR1 and CDR2: MNHNY and SVGAGI (reference sequence). The CDR3 loop is CASQAGNTEAFF. As DNA, the CDR3 is TGTGCCAGCCAAGCCGGGAACACTGAAGCTTTCTTT.

Only one count was recorded for this clone. The chain recombines TRBV20-1 with TRBJ2-5; D possibly corresponds to TRBD1 (6 bases). Looked up from germline, CDR1 is DFQATT and CDR2 is SNEGSKA (reference sequence). This CDR3 has 13 amino acids. Trimming left V 6 bases short and J 2 bases short, with 13 bases between. DNA for the CDR3: TGCAGTGCCAGTAGGACAGTTCAAGAGACCCAGTACTTC. Its translation is CSASRTVQETQYF.

The gene calls are TRBV7-9 and TRBJ1-2, with D tentatively TRBD1 (6 bases). V was clipped by 2 bases and J by 3 bases, with 13 bases between them. The CDR3 consists of 15 residues. In germline, CDR1 is SEHNR, CDR2 FQNEAQ (reference sequence). CDR3 in amino acids: CASSLFARGDYGYTF. The CDR3 DNA reads as TGTGCCAGCAGCTTATTCGCCAGGGGAGACTATGGCTACACCTTC.

The chain has TRBV5-1 and TRBJ2-2; D possibly corresponds to TRBD1 (6 bases). Trimming shortened V by 2 bases and J by 7 bases, and 18 bases separated the two germline ends. This CDR3 spans 16 amino acids. The V gene's germline CDR1 is SGHRS and CDR2 YFSETQ. CDR3 protein: CASSLQGLSRNGELFF. In DNA form, the CDR3 reads TGCGCCAGCAGCTTACAGGGCTTGTCCAGGAACGGGGAGCTGTTTTTT.

The chain employs TRBV5-1 and TRBJ2-4, with TRBD1 as a possible D gene (6 bases). Germline V lookup: CDR1 SGHRS, CDR2 YFSETQ. Trimming shortened V by 4 bases and J by 1 base, and 12 bases separated the two germline ends. This CDR3 has 15 amino acids. The CDR3 region is CASSPTTGAKNIQYF. The CDR3 region has the DNA TGCGCCAGCAGCCCAACAACAGGGGCCAAAAACATTCAGTACTTC.

The chain employs TRBV6-6 and TRBJ2-3; D gene uncertain. Germline V lookup: CDR1 MNHNY, CDR2 SVGAGI (reference sequence). The CDR3 runs to 15 residues. V was trimmed by 0 bases and J by 2 bases, leaving 9 bases between them. DNA of the CDR3: TGTGCCAGCAGTTACTCGGCGGCTTACACAGATACGCAGTATTTT. It encodes CASSYSAAYTDTQYF.

The chain combines TRBV9 with TRBJ2-5, with 11 positions matching TRBD2. Germline CDR1 reads SGDLS; CDR2 reads YYNGEE. The CDR3 runs 16 residues. The junction had 8 bases not matched to a gene; V was cut back by 4 bases and J by 3 bases. The CDR3 DNA sequence: TGTGCCAGCAGCCACAGTTTAGCGGGGGGGAAAGAGACCCAGTACTTC. Translated: CASSHSLAGGKETQYF.

The chain carries TRBV6-6 and TRBJ1-1; the D gene is possibly TRBD1 (5 bases). This CDR3 spans 13 amino acids. The germline V gene encodes CDR1 MNHNY and CDR2 SVGAGI (reference sequence). Trimming pared 8 bases from V and 0 bases from J, leaving 10 bases between. CDR3: CASFRGVNTEAFF. The DNA of the CDR3 is TGTGCCAGCTTTAGGGGCGTGAACACTGAAGCTTTCTTT.